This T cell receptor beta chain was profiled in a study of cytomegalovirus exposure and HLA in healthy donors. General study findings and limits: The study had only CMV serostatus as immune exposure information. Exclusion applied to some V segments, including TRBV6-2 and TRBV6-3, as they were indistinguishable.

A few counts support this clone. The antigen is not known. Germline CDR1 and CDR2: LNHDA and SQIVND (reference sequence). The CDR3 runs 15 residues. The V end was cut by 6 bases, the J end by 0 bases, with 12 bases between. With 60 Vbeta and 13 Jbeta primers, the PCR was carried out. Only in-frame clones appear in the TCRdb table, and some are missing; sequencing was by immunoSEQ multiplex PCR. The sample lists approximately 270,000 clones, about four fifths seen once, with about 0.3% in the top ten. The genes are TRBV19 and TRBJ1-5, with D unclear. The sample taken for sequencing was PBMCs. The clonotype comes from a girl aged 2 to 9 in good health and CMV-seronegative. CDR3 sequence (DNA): TGTGCCAGTAGCCTTGCCAGTTATAGCAATCAGCCCCAGCATTTT. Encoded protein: CASSLASYSNQPQHF.